The next 16 T cell receptor beta chains were all read from a single sample in a study of Ad26.COV2.S vaccination and SARS-CoV-2 variants. Only in-frame clones appear in the TCRdb table, and some are missing; sequencing was by immunoSEQ multiplex PCR. The sample holds approximately 400,000 clones; roughly 80% are singletons and the top ten take approximately 7%. Treatment described: 15 to 20 received Ad26.COV2.S at low or high dose, single or two shots; about 5 received placebo; per-sample allocation not given. The study sampled participants on day 63 after the first vaccine or placebo injection. The sample in question was peripheral blood, obtained in a trial of Ad26.COV2.S vaccine versus placebo. All receptors derive from a person between 18 and 59 years old who received the Ad26.COV2.S COVID-19 vaccine or a placebo.

This clone was observed a handful of times. CDR3 sequence (DNA): TGTGCCAGCAGCCGGTCTTATAGCAATCAGCCCCAGCATTTT. It translates to CASSRSYSNQPQHF. The rearrangement joins TRBV2 to TRBJ1-5; no reliable D call. The CDR3 has 14 residues. V was clipped by 6 bases and J by 0 bases, with 9 bases between them. CDR1 is SNHLY and CDR2 is FYNNEI in the germline V gene.

This sequence joins TRBV18 and TRBJ1-3; D call uncertain. CDR1 is KGHSH, CDR2 LQKENI, per germline. The CDR3 sequence is 14 residues long. V was cut by 2 bases and J by 7 bases, with 12 bases left in between. This chain's CDR3 is CASSPSTPSNTIYF. The CDR3 region has the DNA TGTGCCAGCTCACCATCGACCCCGTCTAACACCATATATTTT.

The V call is TRBV11-2, the J call TRBJ1-2; 8 bases align to TRBD1. The CDR3 loop spans 14 amino acids. Germline V CDR1 and CDR2: SGHAT, FQNNGV. V lost 4 bases and J lost 6; bases outside the gene matches: 7. The CDR3 loop reads CASSSPRTGNGYTF. In DNA, the CDR3 is TGTGCCAGCAGCTCGCCCCGGACAGGGAATGGCTACACCTTC.

This chain uses TRBV5-4 with TRBJ2-1; D call uncertain. Per germline, CDR1 SGHNT and CDR2 YYREEE (reference sequence). The CDR3 is made up of 14 amino acids. Trimming shortened V by 0 bases and J by 8 bases, and 12 bases separated the two germline ends. CDR3 nucleotides: TGTGCCAGCAGCTTGGGCTTGACAAGGGATGAGCAGTTCTTC. Its translation is CASSLGLTRDEQFF.

The chain has TRBV21-1 and TRBJ2-3; the DNA was not used to check the table's D call, TRBD2. TRBV21-1 is assigned pseudogene status. The CDR3 has 13 residues. Written as DNA, the CDR3 is TGTGCCAGCAGCAAAGGTCCGCGGGAGCCCCAGTATTTT. It yields the protein CASSKGPREPQYF.

V usage is TRBV12-5 and J usage is TRBJ2-7; 11 nucleotides agree with TRBD2. Germline V gene lookup returns CDR1 LGHNT and CDR2 FRNRAP. The CDR3 is 14 amino acids. J was trimmed by 9 bases and V by 2 bases; bases with no gene match: 6. The CDR3 region is CASGLYTSGSRQYF. The DNA of the CDR3 is TGTGCTAGTGGTTTGTATACTAGCGGGAGCCGGCAGTACTTC.

The chain recombines TRBV6-1 with TRBJ1-5; 8 bases are a match to TRBD1. The trim removed 3 bases at V and 5 bases at J, leaving 6 bases unmatched. Germline values: CDR1 MNHNS, CDR2 SASEGT. The CDR3 totals 15 residues. The chain's CDR3 is CASSEEQGDYQPQHF. The CDR3 bases are TGTGCCAGCAGTGAGGAACAGGGGGATTATCAGCCCCAGCATTTT.

This clone was seen a single time. CDR3 DNA sequence: TGTGCCAGCAGGAGCCCTGGACGGTTGAACACTGAAGCTTTCTTT. Its translation: CASRSPGRLNTEAFF. The chain is built from TRBV6-5 and TRBJ1-1; the D is unclear. Germline values: CDR1 MNHEY, CDR2 SVGAGI. The CDR3 totals 15 residues. The V and J ends lost 6 bases and 0 bases respectively, with 14 bases between them.

Comments on this clone: The sample has other DNA sequences that encode this CDR3 too. This chain joins TRBV7-2 and TRBJ2-5; 7 bases map to TRBD1. Losses at the gene ends were 5 bases for V and 5 bases for J; bases not matched to a gene: 8. The CDR3 spans 14 residues. Germline loops: CDR1 SGHTA, CDR2 FQGNSA. CDR3 coding DNA: TGTGCCAGCAGCCCTAACAGGGGAAAGGAGACCCAGTACTTC. Residues: CASSPNRGKETQYF.

The chain recombines TRBV5-1 with TRBJ2-3; 10 bases are shared with TRBD2. V lost 1 base, J lost 0 bases, and 2 bases stayed unmatched. Germline V lookup: CDR1 SGHRS, CDR2 YFSETQ. This CDR3 is 16 amino acids long. CDR3 in amino acids: CASSLRSGRSTDTQYF. The CDR3 nucleotides read TGCGCCAGCAGCTTGCGTAGCGGGAGGAGCACAGATACGCAGTATTTT.

The DNA of the CDR3 is TGTGCCAGCAGCTCAACAGGGAGCAATCAGCCCCAGCATTTT. Its protein product is CASSSTGSNQPQHF. The chain combines TRBV7-9 with TRBJ1-5; D is possibly TRBD1 (6 bases). This CDR3 is built from 14 residues. The V end was cut by 4 bases, the J end by 1 base, with 8 bases between. CDR1 and CDR2 from the germline V gene are SEHNR and FQNEAQ (reference sequence).

The V call is TRBV24-1, the J call TRBJ2-5; TRBD2 agrees at 11 bases. V lost 7 bases and J lost 5; bases outside the gene matches: 14. The CDR3 has 17 residues. Germline values: CDR1 KGHDR, CDR2 SFDVKD. The CDR3 is CATRSLAGVRWGETQYF. Written as DNA, the CDR3 is TGTGCCACCAGATCACTAGCGGGAGTTCGTTGGGGGGAGACCCAGTACTTC.

The V gene is TRBV2, the J gene TRBJ1-5, with 8 bases that match TRBD1. V dropped 7 bases and J dropped 5; count of bases not matched to a gene: 7. Germline CDR1 is SNHLY and CDR2 is FYNNEI. The CDR3 contains 14 residues. The CDR3 bases are TGTGCCAGCAACCCAGGGGGCAGTTATCAGCCCCAGCATTTT. Its translation: CASNPGGSYQPQHF.

The V gene is TRBV4-2, the J gene TRBJ1-1, with D possibly being TRBD1 (6 bases). CDR3 length equals 15 residues. V lost 0 bases and J 4 bases, leaving 12 bases between the germline ends. Germline loops: CDR1 LGHNA, CDR2 YNFKEQ. The CDR3 DNA reads TGTGCCAGCAGCCAAGAGACAGGTCGGGGCACTGAAGCTTTCTTT. Its protein is CASSQETGRGTEAFF.

The J gene is TRBJ1-2, the V gene TRBV6-2 or TRBV6-3; TRBD1 might be the D (6 bases). Germline CDR1 and CDR2: MNHEY and SVGEGT. V was clipped by 0 bases and J by 6 bases, with 14 bases between them. CDR3 size: 15 residues. The CDR3 sequence is CASSYSLGGGDGYTF. CDR3 DNA: TGTGCCAGCAGTTACTCTCTGGGAGGGGGAGATGGCTACACCTTC.

The chain employs TRBV6-6 and TRBJ2-2; TRBD1 aligns across 9 bases. This CDR3 contains 15 residues. V gave up 2 bases and J gave up 4 bases; unmatched junction bases: 2. CDR1 MNHNY and CDR2 SVGAGI come from the germline V gene (reference sequence). CDR3 in DNA: TGTGCCAGCAGTTACCAGACAGGGGGCACCGGGGAGCTGTTTTTT. Protein sequence: CASSYQTGGTGELFF.